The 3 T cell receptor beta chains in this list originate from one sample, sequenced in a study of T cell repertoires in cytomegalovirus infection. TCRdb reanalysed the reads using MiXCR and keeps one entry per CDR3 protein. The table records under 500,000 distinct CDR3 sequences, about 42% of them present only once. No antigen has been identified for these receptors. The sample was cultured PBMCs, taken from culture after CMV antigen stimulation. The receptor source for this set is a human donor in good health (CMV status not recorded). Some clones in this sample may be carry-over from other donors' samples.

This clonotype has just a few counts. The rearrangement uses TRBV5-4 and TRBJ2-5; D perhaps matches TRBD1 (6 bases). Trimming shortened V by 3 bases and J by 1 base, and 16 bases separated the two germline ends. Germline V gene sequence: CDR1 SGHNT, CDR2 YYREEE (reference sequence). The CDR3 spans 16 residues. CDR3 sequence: CASSSPRDTSQETQYF. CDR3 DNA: TGTGCCAGCAGCTCCCCGAGGGACACCAGCCAAGAGACCCAGTACTTC.

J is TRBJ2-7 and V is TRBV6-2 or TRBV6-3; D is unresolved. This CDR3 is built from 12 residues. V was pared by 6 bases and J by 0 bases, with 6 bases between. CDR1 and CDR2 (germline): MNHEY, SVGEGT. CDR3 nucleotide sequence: TGTGCCAGCAGCCCCCGCTCCTACGAGCAGTACTTC. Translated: CASSPRSYEQYF.

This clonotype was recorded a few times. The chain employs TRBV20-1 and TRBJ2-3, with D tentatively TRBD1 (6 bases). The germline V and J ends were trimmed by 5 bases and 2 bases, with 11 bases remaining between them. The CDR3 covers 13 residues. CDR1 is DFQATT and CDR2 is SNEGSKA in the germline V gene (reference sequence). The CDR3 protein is CSAPGDITDTQYF. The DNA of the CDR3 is TGCAGTGCTCCAGGGGATATCACAGATACGCAGTATTTT.